This T cell receptor (beta chain) was observed in a study of blood T cell repertoires in COVID-19. In the study overall: The United States, Italy and Spain provided the acute and convalescent COVID-19 samples. PBMCs, B-cell-depleted T cells, or T cells provided the cDNA or gDNA that made up the material.

The CDR3 is 14 amino acids. CDR1 and CDR2 from the germline V gene are SGHKS and YYEKEE (reference sequence). Trimming stripped 4 bases from V and 2 bases from J, with 10 bases between. The authors' processing: Amplification of reference gene primers was used by the study to estimate nucleated cell counts. Repertoires were generated with immunoSEQ multiplex PCR, while TCRdb's copy carries only in-frame clones and drops some. The V and J calls and clone size were taken over from that table, and D and trimming were inferred from the DNA. The sample carries approximately 70,000 clones, 91% recorded once.

Sequenced material: peripheral blood. This clonotype was obtained from an older woman with active COVID-19. The rearrangement uses TRBV5-5 and TRBJ2-1, with a weak D call TRBD2 (6 bases). In DNA, the CDR3 is TGTGCCAGCAGCATTCGGGAGACCTACAATGAGCAGTTCTTC. Protein: CASSIRETYNEQFF.